This T cell receptor (beta chain) was sequenced for a study of shared clonotypes between healthy human individuals. As defined, naive CD8 cells were CD45RO-negative and positively selected for CCR7, with terminally differentiated effector memory CD45RA+ cells excluded. CDR3 length: 15 amino acids. In germline, CDR1 is SGDLS, CDR2 YYNGEE. The V segment lost 0 bases and the J segment 6 bases; nucleotides outside the gene matches: 4. Remarks on this clone: Distinct nucleotide sequences in the sample also encode this CDR3.

Clones were sequenced by immunoSEQ multiplex PCR, and TCRdb holds only the in-frame ones, with some missing. The sample lists roughly 590,000 clones, just under 97% occurring once. Sequencing was performed on naive CD8+ T cells sorted from blood. The chain employs TRBV9 and TRBJ2-1; TRBD2 aligns across 9 bases. The clonotype comes from a woman aged 25 to 39 in good health. The CDR3 reads CASSVGGSGSNEQFF. CDR3 DNA: TGTGCCAGCAGCGTAGGTGGTAGCGGGAGCAATGAGCAGTTCTTC.